This T cell receptor (beta chain) was documented in a study of sequential checkpoint blockade in melanoma. Study overall: Arm A got nivolumab then ipilimumab; arm B the reverse, 1:1. Maintenance nivolumab came after either treatment sequence.

Germline CDR1 and CDR2: SQVTM and ANQGSEA. The CDR3 runs 13 residues. V shed 8 bases and J shed 1 base, with 15 bases lying between them. TCRdb's copy holds only in-frame clones and misses some; the assay was immunoSEQ multiplex PCR. The table lists 15,000 to 20,000 clones, around 77% of them singletons. Treatment defined: randomized to nivolumab then ipilimumab (arm A) or the reverse (arm B). From thawed PBMCs, live CD3+CD8+ cells negative for CD19 and CD56 were sorted. The chain joins TRBV29-1 to TRBJ2-7; D might be TRBD2 (6 bases). Sequencing used CD8+ T cells sorted from blood (inferred from file names), obtained from a patient given nivolumab and ipilimumab in sequence. The source is a human donor with melanoma. CDR3: CSYETGLSYEQYF. In DNA form, the CDR3 reads TGCAGCTATGAAACGGGACTTTCCTACGAGCAGTACTTC.